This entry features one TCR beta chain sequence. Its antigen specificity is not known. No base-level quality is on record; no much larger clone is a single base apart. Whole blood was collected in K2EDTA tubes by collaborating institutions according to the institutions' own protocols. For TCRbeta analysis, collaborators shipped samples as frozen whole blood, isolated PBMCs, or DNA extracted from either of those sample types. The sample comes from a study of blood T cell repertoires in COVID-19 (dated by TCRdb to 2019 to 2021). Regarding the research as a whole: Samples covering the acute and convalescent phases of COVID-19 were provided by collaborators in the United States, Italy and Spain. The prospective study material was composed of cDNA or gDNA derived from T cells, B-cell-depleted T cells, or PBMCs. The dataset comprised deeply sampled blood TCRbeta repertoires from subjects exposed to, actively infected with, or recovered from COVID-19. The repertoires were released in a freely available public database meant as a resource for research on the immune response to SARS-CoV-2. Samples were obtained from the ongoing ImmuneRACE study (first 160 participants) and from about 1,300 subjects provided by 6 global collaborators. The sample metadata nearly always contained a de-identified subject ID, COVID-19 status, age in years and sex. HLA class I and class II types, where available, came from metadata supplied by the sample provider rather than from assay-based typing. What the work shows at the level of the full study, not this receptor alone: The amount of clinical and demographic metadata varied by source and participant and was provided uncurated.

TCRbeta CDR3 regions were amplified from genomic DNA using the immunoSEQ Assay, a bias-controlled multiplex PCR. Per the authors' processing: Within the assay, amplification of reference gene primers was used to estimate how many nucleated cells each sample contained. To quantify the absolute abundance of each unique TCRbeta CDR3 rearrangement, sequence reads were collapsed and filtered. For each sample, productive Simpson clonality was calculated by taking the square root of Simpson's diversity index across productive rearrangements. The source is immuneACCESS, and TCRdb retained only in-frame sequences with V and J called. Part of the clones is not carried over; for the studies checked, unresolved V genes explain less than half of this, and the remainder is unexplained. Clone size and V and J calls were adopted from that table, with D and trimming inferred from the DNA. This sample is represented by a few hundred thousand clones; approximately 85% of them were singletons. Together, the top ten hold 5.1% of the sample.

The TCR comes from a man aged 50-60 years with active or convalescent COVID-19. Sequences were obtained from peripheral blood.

The DNA reads as follows: TGTGCCAGCAGCTTGGGGGCCCCAGATACGCAGTATTTT. The translation is CASSLGAPDTQYF. Recombination joined TRBV5-5 with TRBJ2-3, with the D gene not clear enough to name. Trimming costs V 0 bases and J 4 bases, and their ends lie 6 bases apart. Per the germline V gene (reference sequence), SGHKS is the CDR1 and YYEKEE is the CDR2. The CDR3 has 13 amino acids, counting the end cysteine and phenylalanine. The DNA shown is the 39-base CDR3, in frame from base 1.